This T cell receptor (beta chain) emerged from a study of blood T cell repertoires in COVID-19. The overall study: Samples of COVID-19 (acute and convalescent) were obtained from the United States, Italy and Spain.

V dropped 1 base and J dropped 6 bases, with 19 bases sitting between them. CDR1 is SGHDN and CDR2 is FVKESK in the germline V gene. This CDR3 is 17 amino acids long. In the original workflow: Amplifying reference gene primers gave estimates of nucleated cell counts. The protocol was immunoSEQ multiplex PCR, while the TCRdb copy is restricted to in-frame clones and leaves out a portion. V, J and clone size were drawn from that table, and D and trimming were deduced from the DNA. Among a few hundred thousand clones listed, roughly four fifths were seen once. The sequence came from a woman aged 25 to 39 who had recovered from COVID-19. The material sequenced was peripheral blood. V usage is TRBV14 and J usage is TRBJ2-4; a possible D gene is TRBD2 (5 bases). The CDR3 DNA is TGTGCCAGCAGCCAAGGATTGGGTACGGGGAGACTAAACATTCAGTACTTC. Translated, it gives CASSQGLGTGRLNIQYF.